Listed below are T cell receptor beta chains from one sample, sequenced in a study of shared clonotypes between healthy human individuals. Produced via immunoSEQ multiplex PCR; TCRdb's table is partial and in-frame only. The table records more than 1,200,000 clones, roughly 98.5% of them present only once. What was sequenced was naive CD4+ T cells sorted from blood. The receptor set was obtained from a man in his thirties or forties in good health. CDR3s include the opening cysteine and the closing phenylalanine or tryptophan. D genes are given only for firm matches. Size is omitted from some rows. Given values are once, few, many or a class for expanded clones.

clone size,V gene,J gene,D gene,CDR3 DNA,CDR3 protein
NA,TRBV10-2,TRBJ2-1,TRBD1,TGCGCCAGCAGTGAGATCCCCGGGACAGTAAACCTCAATGAGCAGTTCTTC,CASSEIPGTVNLNEQFF
NA,TRBV10-1,TRBJ2-7,NA,TGCGCCACCCCGGGGGCTAGCTGGGTGGATCGGGTGGGTCACGAGCAGTACTTC,CATPGASWVDRVGHEQYF
once,TRBV2,TRBJ2-7,NA,TGTGCCAGCAGTGATACTTACGCCCTGGGCGAGCAGTACTTC,CASSDTYALGEQYF
NA,TRBV5-1,TRBJ2-3,NA,TGCGCCAGCAGCTTGGGGGGCACGGCAGATACGCAGTATTTT,CASSLGGTADTQYF
NA,TRBV7-3,TRBJ2-1,NA,TGTGCCAGCAGCTCTCGGAACAATGAGCAGTTCTTC,CASSSRNNEQFF
NA,TRBV6-1,TRBJ1-2,TRBD1,TGTGCCAGCAGTCCCCGGACAGGGTTCGGCTACACCTTC,CASSPRTGFGYTF
NA,TRBV5-1,TRBJ1-2,NA,TGCGCCAGCAGCCTACGGACCGAGAATGGCTACACCTTC,CASSLRTENGYTF
once,TRBV7-2,TRBJ2-1,TRBD1,TGTGCCAGCAGCCTAAGAGGACCGGGACAGGGTGTTAATGAGCAGTTCTTC,CASSLRGPGQGVNEQFF
NA,TRBV5-4,TRBJ2-5,TRBD2,TGTGCCAGCAGCTTTCCGGGACTAGAAGAGACCCAGTACTTC,CASSFPGLEETQYF
NA,TRBV19,TRBJ1-2,TRBD1,TGTGCCAGTAGTATCGCACAGGGGGTCTATGGCTACACCTTC,CASSIAQGVYGYTF
NA,TRBV9,TRBJ2-1,TRBD2,TGTGCCAGCAGCCTCCGGGGGGGGTTGGCAGGAGCCTACAATGAGCAGTTCTTC,CASSLRGGLAGAYNEQFF
NA,TRBV1,TRBJ2-5,NA,TGCACCAGCAGCTGCCGGGACAGGGATGTTGAGGCCCAGTACTTC,CTSSCRDRDVEAQYF
NA,TRBV7-6,TRBJ1-5,NA,TGTGCCAGCAGCTCACTTACGGGACCGATCAGCAATCAGCCCCAGCATTTT,CASSSLTGPISNQPQHF
NA,TRBV5-1,TRBJ2-5,TRBD2,TGCGCCAGCAGCATAACTAGCGTTGGAGAGACCCAGTACTTC,CASSITSVGETQYF
NA,TRBV2,TRBJ2-7,NA,TGTGCCAGCAGTAAAGAGACAGGAAGTGTATGGGAGCAGTACTTC,CASSKETGSVWEQYF
NA,TRBV7-2,TRBJ2-7,NA,TGTGCCAGCAGCTTAACGCCGACCAACGAGCAGTACTTC,CASSLTPTNEQYF